These 20 T cell receptor beta chains came from one sample sequenced in a study of T-cell memory formation after mild COVID-19 (dated by TCRdb to the early 2020s). The library came from 5' RACE. TCRdb shows the sequencer as Illumina NovaSeq 6000. The public reads were reanalyzed by TCRdb: fastp trimming at Q25, MiXCR alignment, in-frame beta chains only. Each record represents a unique CDR3 protein, reported with the most common genes and DNA among its rows. For this sample there are 250,000 to 300,000 distinct CDR3 sequences; 15% to 20% appear just once. 23% of the sample rests with the top ten. Material: PBMCs or a T cell subset sorted from them (not recorded which). Every receptor here comes from a man younger than 35 who had mild COVID-19 (a few samples of this study predate the infection). The sample titles of this study are shuffled in the database, so cell type and time point are left out; the donor was told from shared clones.

The gene calls are TRBV7-9 and TRBJ1-3, with D perhaps matching TRBD1 (5 bases). Germline-derived CDR1 and CDR2 are SEHNR and FQNEAQ (reference sequence). This CDR3 has 16 amino acids. V was cut by 7 bases and J by 4 bases, with 20 bases left in between. The CDR3 nucleotides are TGTGCCAGCACCGTCCCCGGGGGGTCCTCCGGAAACACCATATATTTT. Translated: CASTVPGGSSGNTIYF.

This clonotype was found many times. For the CDR3, the DNA is TGCGCCAGCAGCTTGCTCGCCGGGACAGCGGACTACGAGCAGTACTTC. Translation gives CASSLLAGTADYEQYF. The gene calls are TRBV5-1 and TRBJ2-7; TRBD1 matches 7 bases. The germline gives CDR1 SGHRS, CDR2 YFSETQ. Trimming removed 1 base from V and 3 bases from J; junction bases left unmatched: 10. The CDR3 is 16 residues long.

This clonotype was detected only a few times. V and J are TRBV5-1 and TRBJ2-3; 9 nucleotides match TRBD2. Germline CDR1 SGHRS, CDR2 YFSETQ. The V gene end was trimmed by 2 bases and the J gene end by 2 bases; junction bases not matched to a gene: 6. This CDR3 has 16 residues. The CDR3 nucleotides are TGCGCCAGCAGCTTTAGACTAGCGGAGATCACAGATACGCAGTATTTT. Amino acids: CASSFRLAEITDTQYF.

This clonotype was picked up many times. This sequence joins TRBV7-9 and TRBJ2-3; D is unclear. The V gene lost 1 base and the J gene lost 0 bases, with 5 bases spanning the gap. Germline CDR1 SEHNR, CDR2 FQNEAQ (reference sequence). The CDR3 runs to 14 residues. In DNA form, the CDR3 reads TGTGCCAGCAGCTTAGTGGGCAGCACAGATACGCAGTATTTT. The encoded protein is CASSLVGSTDTQYF.

The chain links TRBV24-1 to TRBJ2-3; maybe TRBD2 (6 bases). The ends were cut back, 0 bases at V and 3 bases at J, with 9 bases in the middle. This CDR3 contains 15 residues. Germline V gene data show CDR1 as KGHDR and CDR2 as SFDVKD. Written as DNA, the CDR3 is TGTGCCACCAGTGATTTGGGGGAGGAGACAGATACGCAGTATTTT. It encodes CATSDLGEETDTQYF.

The rearrangement links TRBV30 to TRBJ2-3; D gene ambiguous. The CDR3 spans 13 residues. Germline assignment: CDR1 GTSNPN and CDR2 SVGIG (reference sequence). The V and J ends lost 0 bases and 6 bases respectively, with 10 bases between them. The CDR3 sequence: CAWSVRHRDTQYF. CDR3 coding DNA: TGTGCCTGGAGTGTCCGACACCGCGATACGCAGTATTTT.

The chain couples TRBV4-3 to TRBJ2-2; 11 bases agree with TRBD2. CDR3 length: 17 residues. From germline, CDR1 is LGHNA and CDR2 YSLEER. V trimming: 0 bases; J trimming: 7 bases; junction bases outside the gene matches: 7. The CDR3 DNA reads TGCGCCAGCAGCCAAGATAGGCTAGCGGGGGGTCACGGGGAGCTGTTTTTT. Translating gives CASSQDRLAGGHGELFF.

CDR3 nucleotide sequence: TGCAGCGTTGGCTTAGGGGGCTATTACAATGAGCAGTTCTTC. This translates into CSVGLGGYYNEQFF. This sequence joins TRBV29-1 and TRBJ2-1; 7 bases are shared with TRBD1. V gave up 4 bases and J gave up 4 bases; unmatched junction bases: 7. The CDR3 length is 14 residues. Looked up from germline, CDR1 is SQVTM and CDR2 is ANQGSEA.

This clonotype was observed a handful of times. The V call is TRBV7-2, the J call TRBJ1-5; tentative D call: TRBD1 (6 bases). Germline assignment: CDR1 SGHTA and CDR2 FQGNSA. The CDR3 runs to 15 residues. V lost 5 bases and J 6 bases, leaving 17 bases between the germline ends. For the CDR3, the DNA is TGTGCCAGCAGCATCCCAGGGGTAGGAAGTCAGCCCCAGCATTTT. Amino acids: CASSIPGVGSQPQHF.

The chain couples TRBV7-8 to TRBJ2-1; 7 bases are shared with TRBD2. Germline lookup yields CDR1 SGHVS and CDR2 FQNEAQ. With 5 bases clipped from V and 2 bases from J, the junction kept 6 bases outside the gene matches. CDR3 size: 15 residues. The CDR3 loop reads CASSQGRGAYNEQFF. The CDR3 DNA follows: TGTGCCAGCAGCCAGGGACGGGGGGCCTACAATGAGCAGTTCTTC.

The J gene is TRBJ2-5, the V gene TRBV5-4, with 10 nucleotides matching TRBD1. The CDR3 totals 15 residues. The V segment lost 4 bases and the J segment 5 bases; nucleotides outside the gene matches: 8. Germline CDR1 and CDR2: SGHNT and YYREEE (reference sequence). This chain's CDR3 is CASSTRQGAAETQYF. The CDR3 DNA sequence: TGTGCCAGCAGCACAAGACAGGGGGCCGCGGAGACCCAGTACTTC.

The chain recombines TRBV7-9 with TRBJ2-2, with D perhaps TRBD1 (6 bases). The V gene lost 8 bases and the J gene lost 2 bases, with 15 bases spanning the gap. The CDR3 loop spans 15 amino acids. Germline lookup yields CDR1 SEHNR and CDR2 FQNEAQ (reference sequence). CDR3 DNA sequence: TGTGCCAGCGGGGGTACAGGGAGAAACACCGGGGAGCTGTTTTTT. This sequence encodes CASGGTGRNTGELFF.

CDR3 in DNA: TGTGCCAGCAGTGAGCGGCAGAGGTCACCCCTCCACTTT. Translated: CASSERQRSPLHF. V is TRBV2 and J is TRBJ1-6; the D is unclear. The germline CDR1 and CDR2 sequences are SNHLY and FYNNEI. V was clipped by 3 bases and J by 10 bases, with 10 bases between them. The CDR3 has 13 amino acids.

This clonotype was seen many times. The rearrangement links TRBV5-1 to TRBJ2-7; TRBD1 agrees at 7 bases. The CDR3 spans 13 residues. Germline assignment: CDR1 SGHRS and CDR2 YFSETQ. The ends lost 3 bases at V and 0 bases at J; junction bases unmatched: 0. CDR3 in DNA: TGCGCCAGCAGCTGGGACAGCTCCTACGAGCAGTACTTC. Translation gives CASSWDSSYEQYF.

This clonotype was counted many times. The chain uses TRBV9 and TRBJ2-2; unclear D gene. The ends were cut back, 4 bases at V and 4 bases at J, with 8 bases in the middle. CDR3 length equals 13 residues. Germline assignment: CDR1 SGDLS and CDR2 YYNGEE. The CDR3 protein is CASSSRATGELFF. The DNA for the CDR3 is TGTGCCAGCAGCTCTCGAGCCACCGGGGAGCTGTTTTTT.

The sample holds a few counts of this clonotype. The chain is built from TRBV5-1 and TRBJ1-4; 7 positions match TRBD1. Germline lookup yields CDR1 SGHRS and CDR2 YFSETQ. This CDR3 is 15 amino acids long. V gave up 4 bases and J gave up 6 bases; unmatched junction bases: 9. CDR3 sequence reads: CASSLRQGVDEKLFF. CDR3 DNA: TGCGCCAGCAGCCTCCGACAGGGTGTCGATGAAAAACTGTTTTTT. The full variable domain, completed using reference TRBV5-1 and TRBJ1-4, is KAGVTQTPRYLIKTRGQQVTLSCSPISGHRSVSWYQQTPGQGLQFLFEYFSETQRNKGNFPGRFSGRQFSNSRSEMNVSTLELGDSALYLCASSLRQGVDEKLFFGSGTQLSVL.

This chain uses TRBV6-2 or TRBV6-3 with TRBJ1-1, with D unclear. There are 18 residues in the CDR3. Trimming shortened V by 0 bases and J by 0 bases, and 17 bases separated the two germline ends. The germline V gene encodes CDR1 MNHEY and CDR2 SVGEGT. The CDR3 DNA sequence: TGTGCCAGCAGTTACTCGACCAGGTCATATAGAATGAACACTGAAGCTTTCTTT. This translates into CASSYSTRSYRMNTEAFF.

This chain uses TRBV7-2 with TRBJ2-3; D not resolved. Germline V gene lookup returns CDR1 SGHTA and CDR2 FQGNSA. The V end was cut by 5 bases, the J end by 2 bases, with 11 bases between. This CDR3 is 14 amino acids long. DNA of the CDR3: TGTGCCAGCAGCCAGGAGAAATACACAGATACGCAGTATTTT. This codes for CASSQEKYTDTQYF.

The V gene is TRBV30, the J gene TRBJ2-5, with D tentatively TRBD1 (5 bases). Germline values: CDR1 GTSNPN, CDR2 SVGIG (reference sequence). V was pared by 1 base and J by 8 bases, with 8 bases between. The CDR3 covers 11 residues. DNA of the CDR3: TGTGCCTGGAGTGGACAGCTCACCCAGTACTTC. Protein product: CAWSGQLTQYF.

This clonotype was seen repeatedly, ten times or more. The chain is built from TRBV6-2 or TRBV6-3 and TRBJ2-1; D is uncertain. The CDR3 runs to 13 residues. Trimming removed 2 bases from V and 4 bases from J, with 6 bases in between. The germline V gene encodes CDR1 MNHEY and CDR2 SVGEGT. CDR3 amino acids: CASSYENYNEQFF. For the CDR3, the DNA is TGTGCCAGCAGTTACGAGAATTACAATGAGCAGTTCTTC.